This TCR beta chain originates from a study of vaccination and CD4 T cells after COVID-19. Background on the study: Cells were stimulated with overlapping spike peptide pools from SARS-CoV-2, HCoV-NL63, HCoV-OC43 and HCoV-229E.

Remarks on this clonotype: Its target is not known.

With the Oncomine TCR Beta short-read assay, DNA from cultured CD4+ T cells was sequenced. TCRdb recomputed calls from the PCR reads with MiXCR, one row per CDR3 protein. The sample carries roughly 11,000 distinct CDR3 sequences, 45% recorded once. Treatment noted: 10-day PBMC culture with coronavirus spike peptide pools or control peptides (ViraFEST assay). Fewer than 2.5 million PBMCs per well were cultured with 7.5 to 10 IU/ml IL-2 and approximately 10 ug/ml peptide pools. This sample comprised cultured CD4+ T cells from blood, obtained after SARS-CoV-2 vaccination. This TCR was recovered from a human donor with COVID-19.

CDR3 nucleotide sequence: TGTGCCAGCAGCCTGCAGGGAGGAGATACGCAGTATTTT. It specifies CASSLQGGDTQYF. V gene TRBV5-8 combines with J gene TRBJ2-3; TRBD2 might be the D (6 bases). This CDR3 region has 13 residues. Per germline, CDR1 SGHTS and CDR2 YDEGEE. The V end was cut by 4 bases, the J end by 5 bases, with 11 bases between.